These 17 T cell receptor beta chains came from one sample sequenced in a study of read filtering for tumor transcriptome and immune sequencing. From 400 to 450 ng of RNA, a library with molecular barcoded alpha/delta and beta/gamma adaptors was made. TCRdb re-called the reads with MiXCR, one entry per CDR3 protein. The data hold approximately 150,000 distinct CDR3 sequences, with less than 15% observed a single time. Material for sequencing was a population of CD138-negative cells sorted from bone marrow. The source is a donor over 35 with multiple myeloma.

In this sample, this clonotype turned up a few times. The gene calls are TRBV6-5 and TRBJ2-7; D perhaps matches TRBD1 (6 bases). CDR1 is MNHEY and CDR2 is SVGAGI in the germline V gene. Deletions cut 2 bases from V and 5 bases from J, with 10 bases between. The length of the CDR3 is 13 residues. CDR3 sequence reads: CASSYRYRDEQYF. Here the CDR3 DNA reads TGTGCCAGCAGTTACCGTTACAGGGACGAGCAGTACTTC.

This clonotype has ten or more counts. V gene TRBV5-1 combines with J gene TRBJ2-1, with TRBD1 matching over 10 bases. Germline V gives CDR1 SGHRS, CDR2 YFSETQ. The CDR3 runs 17 residues. V gave up 3 bases and J gave up 6 bases; unmatched junction bases: 12. CDR3: CASSYSVGTGEGNEQFF. The CDR3 coding sequence is TGCGCCAGCAGCTATAGCGTCGGGACAGGGGAAGGCAATGAGCAGTTCTTC.

This clonotype was seen many times. The chain couples TRBV7-2 to TRBJ2-6; the D is unclear. In germline, CDR1 is SGHTA, CDR2 FQGNSA. The germline V and J ends were trimmed by 1 base and 1 base, with 14 bases remaining between them. This CDR3 comprises 18 residues. The CDR3: CASSLVLQATSGANVLTF. The CDR3 DNA sequence: TGTGCCAGCAGCTTAGTTCTCCAGGCAACTTCTGGGGCCAACGTCCTGACTTTC. Drawing the rest from reference TRBV7-2 and TRBJ2-6, the complete variable domain is GAGVSQSPSNKVTEKGKDVELRCDPISGHTALYWYRQSLGQGLEFLIYFQGNSAPDKSGLPSDRFSAERTGGSVSTLTIQRTQQEDSAVYLCASSLVLQATSGANVLTFGAGSRLTVL.

This clonotype showed up many times. J is TRBJ2-1 and V is TRBV20-1, with 12 positions matching TRBD2. Germline lookup yields CDR1 DFQATT and CDR2 SNEGSKA (reference sequence). The CDR3 covers 16 residues. V was clipped by 3 bases and J by 3 bases; unmatched bases: 6. In DNA form, the CDR3 reads TGCAGTGCTAGGGGGCTAGCGGGAGGGCGCTACAATGAGCAGTTCTTC. Its protein product is CSARGLAGGRYNEQFF.

This clonotype was found many times. The genes are TRBV19 and TRBJ2-7; 7 positions agree with TRBD1. The germline CDR1 and CDR2 sequences are LNHDA and SQIVND (reference sequence). This CDR3 region has 17 residues. V was clipped by 7 bases and J by 1 base; unmatched bases: 16. The CDR3 loop reads CASIGPTTETGSYEQYF. DNA of the CDR3: TGTGCCAGTATCGGCCCTACAACTGAGACAGGGTCCTACGAGCAGTACTTC.

This clonotype was observed at least ten times. The chain combines TRBV20-1 with TRBJ1-5, with 7 bases identical to TRBD1. Germline V CDR1 and CDR2: DFQATT, SNEGSKA (reference sequence). This CDR3 has 14 amino acids. With V trimmed by 3 bases and J by 5 bases, 7 bases remained unmatched. CDR3 sequence reads: CSASAGGMDQPQHF. CDR3 in DNA: TGCAGTGCTAGCGCAGGGGGTATGGATCAGCCCCAGCATTTT.

This clonotype has a count of ten or more. The V and J genes are TRBV20-1 and TRBJ2-7; D may be TRBD2 (6 bases). The CDR3 is 18 amino acids. Germline loops: CDR1 DFQATT, CDR2 SNEGSKA (reference sequence). The V and J ends lost 0 bases and 0 bases respectively, with 21 bases between them. The CDR3 DNA is TGCAGTGCTAGAGATCCGTTAGGGAAGGAGGGGAACTCCTACGAGCAGTACTTC. Its protein is CSARDPLGKEGNSYEQYF.

This clonotype was detected ten times or more. This rearrangement joins TRBV29-1 to TRBJ2-5; the D is unclear. Trimming took off 6 bases at V and 2 bases at J, with 22 bases between the two ends. Germline-derived CDR1 and CDR2 are SQVTM and ANQGSEA. The CDR3 extends over 16 amino acids. The CDR3 region is CSVGNIKLGRQETQYF. In nucleotides, the CDR3 is TGCAGCGTGGGAAATATTAAATTGGGTCGGCAAGAGACCCAGTACTTC.

As regards this clonotype: A much larger clone lies one base from this, so it may be a read error. The rearrangement joins TRBV2 to TRBJ1-3; a weak D match, TRBD1 (5 bases). The CDR3 sequence is 15 residues long. The V end was cut by 2 bases, the J end by 8 bases, with 16 bases between. Per the germline V gene, CDR1 is SNHLY and CDR2 is FYNNEI. The CDR3 nucleotides read TGTGCCAGCAGTGAAAGCTCAGGGTCGGGAGACACCATATATTTT. This translates into CASSESSGSGDTIYF.

The CDR3 bases are TGCAGCGTCCTAGGGACTAGCGGACAAGAGACCCAGTACTTC. It codes for CSVLGTSGQETQYF. This sequence joins TRBV29-1 and TRBJ2-5; 11 bases align to TRBD2. The V segment lost 6 bases and the J segment 2 bases; nucleotides outside the gene matches: 5. The CDR3 length is 14 residues. The germline gives CDR1 SQVTM, CDR2 ANQGSEA.

This clonotype occurred a few times. This chain connects TRBV4-1 to TRBJ1-1; D is undetermined. Germline V CDR1 and CDR2: MGHRA, YSYEKL. V lost 4 bases and J lost 3, with 12 bases in between. This CDR3 region has 14 residues. The DNA of the CDR3 is TGCGCCAGCAGCCGAGTGGGAGGGTACACTGAAGCTTTCTTT. Its translation is CASSRVGGYTEAFF.

For this clonotype: A much larger clone is a single base away; this may be a read error. V gene TRBV6-2 or TRBV6-3 combines with J gene TRBJ2-7; TRBD1 matches 8 bases. The CDR3 loop spans 15 amino acids. Germline assignment: CDR1 MNHEY and CDR2 SVGEGT. DNA for the CDR3: TGTGCCAGCAGTTACCTCCCGGACAGGGCTTACGTGCAGTACTTC. Translating gives CASSYLPDRAYVQYF.

The chain is built from TRBV5-6 and TRBJ1-2; TRBD1 agrees at 8 bases. V dropped 4 bases and J dropped 4; count of bases not matched to a gene: 6. The CDR3 has 14 amino acids. The germline V gene encodes CDR1 SGHDT and CDR2 YYEEEE. CDR3 in amino acids: CASSPGGLGYGYTF. The CDR3 DNA is TGTGCCAGCAGCCCAGGGGGCCTGGGCTATGGCTACACCTTC.

This clonotype was observed at least ten times. The V and J genes are TRBV2 and TRBJ2-1; possibly TRBD2 for D (5 bases). V was trimmed by 3 bases and J by 9 bases, leaving 12 bases between them. The CDR3 consists of 13 residues. Germline V lookup: CDR1 SNHLY, CDR2 FYNNEI. CDR3 DNA: TGTGCCAGCAGTGAGTTTATGGCGGGTGAGCAGTTCTTC. It yields the protein CASSEFMAGEQFF.

This clonotype was observed a handful of times. The chain uses TRBV5-4 and TRBJ2-7; 9 nucleotides align to TRBD1. The CDR3 loop spans 15 amino acids. Germline-derived CDR1 and CDR2 are SGHNT and YYREEE (reference sequence). J lost 7 bases, V lost 4 bases, and 12 bases had no gene match. CDR3 bases: TGTGCCAGCAGCGGGAAGGGACAGGGCACGGAGGAGCAGTACTTC. As protein: CASSGKGQGTEEQYF. Variable domain in full (rest from reference TRBV5-4 and TRBJ2-7): ETGVTQSPTHLIKTRGQQVTLRCSSQSGHNTVSWYQQALGQGPQFIFQYYREEENGRGNFPPRFSGLQFPNYSSELNVNALELDDSALYLCASSGKGQGTEEQYFGPGTRLTVT.

This clonotype was seen many times. The rearrangement joins TRBV11-2 to TRBJ2-2; D ambiguous. This CDR3 is built from 13 residues. Germline-derived CDR1 and CDR2 are SGHAT and FQNNGV. V gave up 3 bases and J gave up 6 bases, with 8 bases separating them. CDR3 in amino acids: CASSFGPAGELFF. CDR3 sequence (DNA): TGTGCCAGCAGCTTCGGCCCAGCCGGGGAGCTGTTTTTT.

The sample holds many counts of this clonotype. The chain links TRBV12-3 or TRBV12-4 to TRBJ2-1; D not certain. Trimming removed 5 bases from V and 6 bases from J, with 8 bases in between. The CDR3 runs to 12 residues. The CDR3, as DNA: TGTGCCAGCAGTCGATCCCGCAATGAGCAGTTCTTC. This gives the protein CASSRSRNEQFF.